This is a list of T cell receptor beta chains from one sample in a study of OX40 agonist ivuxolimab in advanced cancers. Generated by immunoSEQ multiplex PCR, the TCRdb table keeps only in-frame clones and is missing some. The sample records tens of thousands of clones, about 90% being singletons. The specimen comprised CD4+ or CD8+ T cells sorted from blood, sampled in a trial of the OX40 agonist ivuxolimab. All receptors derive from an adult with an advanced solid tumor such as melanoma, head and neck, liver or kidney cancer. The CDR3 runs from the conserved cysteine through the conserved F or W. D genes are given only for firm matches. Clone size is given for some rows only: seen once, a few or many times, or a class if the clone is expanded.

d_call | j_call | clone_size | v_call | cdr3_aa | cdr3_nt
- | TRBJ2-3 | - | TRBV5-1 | CASSLEYRLSTDTQYF | TGCGCCAGCAGCTTGGAATACAGACTAAGCACAGATACGCAGTATTTT
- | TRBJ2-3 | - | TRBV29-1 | CSVEEEPRTDTQYF | TGCAGCGTTGAAGAAGAACCCCGCACAGATACGCAGTATTTT
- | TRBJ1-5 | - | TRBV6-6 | CASSFSDRRGQPQHF | TGTGCCAGCAGCTTTTCGGACAGACGAGGACAGCCCCAGCATTTT
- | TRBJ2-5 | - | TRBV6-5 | CASSYSGRDGAETQYF | TGTGCCAGCAGTTACTCGGGCAGGGATGGGGCAGAGACCCAGTACTTC
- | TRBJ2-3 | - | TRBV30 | CAYTRPDTDTQYF | TGTGCCTACACCAGACCGGACACAGATACGCAGTATTTT
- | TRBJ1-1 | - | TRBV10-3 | CAIRGRGRDTEAFF | TGTGCCATCAGGGGGCGGGGGCGGGACACTGAAGCTTTCTTT
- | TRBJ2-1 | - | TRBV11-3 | CASSLDLGTESSYNEQFF | TGTGCCAGCAGCTTAGATCTTGGAACGGAGAGCTCCTACAATGAGCAGTTCTTC
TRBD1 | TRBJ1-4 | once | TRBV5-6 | CASSLATGTGEKLFF | TGTGCCAGCAGCTTGGCGACAGGGACGGGTGAAAAACTGTTTTTT
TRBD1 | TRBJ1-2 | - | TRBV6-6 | CASSPPGQGNGYTF | TGTGCCAGCAGTCCACCGGGACAGGGAAATGGCTACACCTTC
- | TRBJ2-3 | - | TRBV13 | CASRRDSDTQYF | TGTGCCAGCCGTCGGGACTCAGATACGCAGTATTTT
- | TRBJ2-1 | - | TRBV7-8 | CASSSGTRYNEQFF | TGTGCCAGCAGCTCGGGGACAAGATACAATGAGCAGTTCTTC
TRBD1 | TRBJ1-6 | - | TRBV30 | CAWRGQGPNNSPLHF | TGTGCCTGGAGGGGACAGGGGCCGAATAATTCACCCCTCCACTTT
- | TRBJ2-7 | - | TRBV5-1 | CASSGDNSYEQYF | TGCGCCAGCAGCGGGGACAACTCCTACGAGCAGTACTTC
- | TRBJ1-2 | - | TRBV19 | CASSRGATNYGYTF | TGTGCCAGTAGCCGGGGGGCCACTAACTATGGCTACACCTTC
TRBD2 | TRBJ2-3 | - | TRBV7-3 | CASSPLGSGSADTQYF | TGTGCCAGCAGCCCCCTTGGTAGCGGGAGCGCAGATACGCAGTATTTT
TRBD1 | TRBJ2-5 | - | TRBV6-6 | CASSDRGGETQYF | TGTGCCAGCAGCGACAGGGGAGGAGAGACCCAGTACTTC
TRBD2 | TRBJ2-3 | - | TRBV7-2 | CASSDTLAGVQVGDTQYF | TGTGCCAGCAGCGATACACTAGCGGGAGTGCAGGTAGGGGATACGCAGTATTTT